This is a list of T cell receptor beta chains from one sample in a study of shared clonotypes between healthy human individuals. The method was immunoSEQ multiplex PCR; TCRdb's version includes in-frame clones alone and lacks a portion of them. The sample includes about 1.5 million clones, 95% to 99% of them seen just once. The source material was naive CD4+ T cells sorted from blood. The receptors come from a man younger than 40 in good health. The CDR3 runs from the conserved cysteine through the conserved F or W. The order of the fields is clone size, D gene, J gene, V gene, CDR3 protein, CDR3 DNA. The D gene is left open where the match is weak. The size field is filled for only some rows; it gives once, few, many or a size class.

>NA|TRBD1|TRBJ1-1|TRBV5-1
CASSSHGGPRQGLNTEAFF
TGCGCCAGCAGCTCCCACGGAGGCCCCAGACAGGGATTGAACACTGAAGCTTTCTTT
>NA|NA|TRBJ2-7|TRBV27
CASRRGTPYEQYF
TGTGCCAGCAGAAGAGGGACTCCCTACGAGCAGTACTTC
>NA|NA|TRBJ2-3|TRBV27
CASSLGVSTDTQYF
TGTGCCAGCAGTTTAGGGGTTAGCACAGATACGCAGTATTTT
>NA|TRBD2|TRBJ2-1|TRBV9
CASSSLLAGVGGEQFF
TGTGCCAGCAGCTCCCTACTAGCGGGAGTTGGTGGTGAGCAGTTCTTC
>NA|NA|TRBJ1-5|TRBV10-3
CAISGPNSNQPQHF
TGTGCCATCAGTGGACCAAATAGCAATCAGCCCCAGCATTTT
>once|TRBD2|TRBJ2-5|TRBV6-1
CASKLAGGETQYF
TGTGCCAGCAAATTAGCGGGAGGGGAGACCCAGTACTTC
>NA|NA|TRBJ2-3|TRBV5-1
CASSFPGTQNTQYF
TGCGCCAGCAGCTTCCCCGGGACTCAAAATACGCAGTATTTT
>NA|TRBD1|TRBJ1-1|TRBV6-5
CASLPRGHLAKAFF
TGTGCCAGCCTTCCCAGGGGGCATCTAGCCAAAGCTTTCTTT
>NA|TRBD2|TRBJ2-1|TRBV5-1
CASSLRLAGKSYNEQFF
TGCGCCAGCAGCTTGAGACTAGCGGGGAAATCCTACAATGAGCAGTTCTTC
>NA|TRBD2|TRBJ2-7|TRBV27
CASSLGPGTISSYEQYF
TGTGCCAGCAGTTTGGGACCCGGGACTATTAGCTCCTACGAGCAGTACTTC
>NA|NA|TRBJ2-6|TRBV30
CAWGSGISSGANVLTF
TGTGCCTGGGGGTCAGGAATAAGCTCTGGGGCCAACGTCCTGACTTTC
>NA|TRBD2|TRBJ2-2|TRBV27
CASNLSGRYRAGELFF
TGTGCCAGCAACCTTAGCGGGAGATATCGTGCCGGGGAGCTGTTTTTT
>NA|NA|TRBJ1-4|TRBV11-2
CASSPDRRNEKLFF
TGTGCCAGCAGCCCGGACCGACGAAATGAAAAACTGTTTTTT
>NA|NA|TRBJ2-3|TRBV4-1
CASSQEGTDTQYF
TGCGCCAGCAGCCAAGAGGGCACAGATACGCAGTATTTT
>NA|NA|TRBJ2-7|TRBV10-3
CAIRAGSPYEQYF
TGTGCCATCCGTGCCGGGAGCCCCTACGAGCAGTACTTC
>NA|NA|TRBJ2-3|TRBV28
CASSTPGATTTDTQYF
TGTGCCAGCAGCACCCCCGGGGCGACTACCACAGATACGCAGTATTTT
>NA|NA|TRBJ2-3|TRBV2
CASSDGGHASTDTQYF
TGTGCCAGCAGTGACGGCGGACACGCTAGCACAGATACGCAGTATTTT
>NA|TRBD1|TRBJ1-2|TRBV11-2
CASSLDGQGAGGYTF
TGTGCCAGCAGCTTAGATGGACAGGGAGCAGGGGGCTACACCTTC
>NA|NA|TRBJ1-2|TRBV14
CASSPPLLANYGYTF
TGTGCCAGCAGCCCCCCCCTGTTAGCTAACTATGGCTACACCTTC
>once|TRBD1|TRBJ1-4|TRBV5-4
CASSPGGPPTNEKLFF
TGTGCCAGCAGCCCAGGGGGGCCCCCAACTAATGAAAAACTGTTTTTT
>NA|NA|TRBJ2-7|TRBV6-1
CASSGIAADSVYEQYF
TGTGCCAGCAGTGGGATAGCGGCAGACTCGGTGTACGAGCAGTACTTC
>once|NA|TRBJ2-7|TRBV6-5
CASSYSIPDSAYEQYF
TGTGCCAGCAGTTACTCGATTCCGGACTCTGCCTACGAGCAGTACTTC
>NA|NA|TRBJ2-7|TRBV6-1
CASSDIFLGDEQYF
TGTGCCAGCAGTGATATCTTCTTGGGAGACGAGCAGTACTTC
>NA|NA|TRBJ2-5|TRBV15
CATSRDWVLRETQYF
TGTGCCACCAGCAGAGATTGGGTTTTGAGGGAGACCCAGTACTTC
>NA|NA|TRBJ1-4|TRBV2
CASSGQITNEKLFF
TGTGCCAGCAGTGGGCAGATAACTAATGAAAAACTGTTTTTT
>NA|NA|TRBJ1-1|TRBV27
CASSLIAGRGLLLMNTEAFF
TGTGCCAGCAGTCTCATCGCGGGGCGCGGCCTCCTATTAATGAACACTGAAGCTTTCTTT
>NA|TRBD1|TRBJ1-2|TRBV30
CAWSLSRQGRGYGYTF
TGTGCCTGGAGTCTTTCGAGACAGGGGAGGGGCTATGGCTACACCTTC
>NA|NA|TRBJ2-7|TRBV7-9
CASSLRDGLNEQYF
TGTGCCAGCAGCCTCCGGGACGGCCTCAACGAGCAGTACTTC